This T cell receptor beta chain derives from a study of blood T cell repertoires in COVID-19. Authors' methods: From reference gene primer amplification, estimates of nucleated cell counts were derived. Sequencing was performed with immunoSEQ multiplex PCR; in TCRdb, only in-frame clones are kept and a portion is missing. That table gives V, J and clone size, and the DNA gave D and trimming. The data contain over 200,000 clones, 70% to 90% of them singletons. The origin of this receptor is a man aged 25 to 40 who had recovered from COVID-19. The sample was PBMCs or T cells enriched from blood (not recorded which).

DNA of the CDR3: TGTGCCAGCAGCTTAACTATCCCGACTAGCGGGGGAATTAACACCGGGGAGCTGTTTTTT. Protein sequence: CASSLTIPTSGGINTGELFF. This chain links TRBV11-3 with TRBJ2-2; 12 nucleotides match TRBD2. CDR3 length equals 20 residues. CDR1 SGHNT and CDR2 YENEEA come from the germline V gene. J was trimmed by 2 bases and V by 2 bases; bases with no gene match: 12.